These 26 T cell receptor beta chains originate from one sample sequenced in a study of blood T cell repertoires in COVID-19 (dated by TCRdb to 2019 to 2021). The library was generated by the immunoSEQ multiplex PCR assay. TCRdb re-hosts the immuneACCESS table, in-frame sequences only. Its copies lack some clones; in the studies checked, an unresolved V gene accounts for under half of them, and the cause for the rest is not known. Here the sample has some 100,000 clones; 75% to 90% occur a single time. The ten largest account for approximately 1.6% of the sample. Sequencing was done on a sample of peripheral blood. The receptors stem from a human donor with active COVID-19. The donor label of this sample is uncertain.

The rearrangement uses TRBV7-9 and TRBJ2-5; 10 bases align to TRBD1. The trim removed 1 base at V and 3 bases at J, leaving 5 bases unmatched. Germline values: CDR1 SEHNR, CDR2 FQNEAQ (reference sequence). The CDR3 extends over 16 amino acids. The chain's CDR3 is CASSLVGQGQKETQYF. The DNA for the CDR3 is TGTGCCAGCAGCTTAGTGGGACAGGGGCAAAAAGAGACCCAGTACTTC.

The chain combines TRBV7-9 with TRBJ2-5; 10 bases are a match to TRBD1. This CDR3 comprises 15 residues. Unmatched junction bases numbered 8, after V lost 5 bases and J lost 5 bases. Germline-derived CDR1 and CDR2 are SEHNR and FQNEAQ (reference sequence). CDR3 sequence reads: CASSPDRGLLETQYF. The CDR3, as DNA: TGTGCCAGCAGCCCCGACAGGGGGCTTTTGGAGACCCAGTACTTC.

The chain couples TRBV12-3 or TRBV12-4 to TRBJ1-2; D call uncertain. The V end lost 6 bases, the J end lost 8 bases, and 10 bases lay between the germline ends. The CDR3 has 11 residues. The DNA of the CDR3 is TGTGCCAGCAGCCTCGAGGTGGGCTACACCTTC. Protein sequence: CASSLEVGYTF.

The chain carries TRBV7-2 and TRBJ2-3; no clear D. CDR3 length: 11 residues. Looked up from germline, CDR1 is SGHTA and CDR2 is FQGNSA. V gave up 3 bases and J gave up 6 bases, with 4 bases separating them. CDR3 amino acids: CASSFLDTQYF. The CDR3 DNA reads as TGTGCCAGCAGCTTCCTCGATACGCAGTATTTT.

CDR3 in amino acids: CASSGGTGGGETQYF. CDR3 nucleotide sequence: TGTGCCAGCAGCGGCGGGACAGGGGGCGGAGAGACCCAGTACTTC. The chain employs TRBV5-6 and TRBJ2-5; TRBD1 aligns across 12 bases. The CDR3 sequence is 15 residues long. J was trimmed by 4 bases and V by 4 bases; bases with no gene match: 5. Germline V gene data show CDR1 as SGHDT and CDR2 as YYEEEE.

The table lists this clone with a few counts. The chain links TRBV6-6 to TRBJ2-1; 7 nucleotides line up with TRBD1. The CDR3 totals 14 residues. Germline values: CDR1 MNHNY, CDR2 SVGAGI (reference sequence). Trimming cost V 7 bases and J 0 bases; bases outside gene matches: 3. This CDR3 is CASNGQASYNEQFF. The CDR3 DNA sequence: TGTGCCAGCAATGGACAGGCCTCCTACAATGAGCAGTTCTTC.

The chain recombines TRBV5-1 with TRBJ2-2; possibly TRBD1 for D (5 bases). Germline CDR1 is SGHRS and CDR2 is YFSETQ. The CDR3 consists of 14 residues. V was pared by 8 bases and J by 2 bases, with 13 bases between. CDR3 residues: CARNSGHNTGELFF. The CDR3 DNA reads as TGCGCCAGGAACTCCGGACACAACACCGGGGAGCTGTTTTTT.

The chain carries TRBV6-5 and TRBJ2-1, with D maybe TRBD2 (5 bases). Trimming pared 0 bases from V and 10 bases from J, leaving 13 bases between. Germline CDR1 is MNHEY and CDR2 is SVGAGI. The CDR3 has 14 residues. The CDR3 here is CASSYSRGLGEQFF. The CDR3 DNA follows: TGTGCCAGCAGTTACTCCCGGGGATTAGGCGAGCAGTTCTTC.

The chain has TRBV25-1 and TRBJ1-1; TRBD1 might be the D (5 bases). V gave up 2 bases and J gave up 6 bases, with 13 bases separating them. CDR3 length equals 14 residues. CDR1 MGHDK and CDR2 SYGVNS come from the germline V gene. The CDR3, as DNA: TGTGCCAGCAGTGAAGGGAGGGGCGGGGCTGAAGCTTTCTTT. Protein product: CASSEGRGGAEAFF.

V and J are TRBV6-2 or TRBV6-3 and TRBJ1-1; 7 nucleotides align to TRBD1. V lost 2 bases, J lost 4 bases, and 1 base stayed unmatched. This CDR3 region has 13 residues. CDR1 and CDR2 (germline): MNHEY, SVGEGT. In nucleotides, the CDR3 is TGTGCCAGCAGTTACCAGGGGGGCACTGAAGCTTTCTTT. This sequence encodes CASSYQGGTEAFF.

This clone was seen just once. V is TRBV7-2 and J is TRBJ1-1, with D possibly TRBD1 on 6 matching bases. V was trimmed by 3 bases and J by 1 base, leaving 12 bases between them. The CDR3 consists of 15 residues. CDR1 is SGHTA and CDR2 is FQGNSA in the germline V gene. The CDR3 DNA reads as TGTGCCAGCAGCTTCTTCGGACAGCCGAACACTGAAGCTTTCTTT. It codes for CASSFFGQPNTEAFF.

In this sample, this clone turned up once. The CDR3 protein is CASSFISRGSYNEQFF. The CDR3 DNA is TGTGCCAGCAGTTTTATATCCAGGGGGTCCTACAATGAGCAGTTCTTC. The chain joins TRBV27 to TRBJ2-1, with 7 bases matching TRBD1. J was trimmed by 1 base and V by 3 bases; bases with no gene match: 6. The CDR3 sequence is 16 residues long. Looked up from germline, CDR1 is MNHEY and CDR2 is SMNVEV (reference sequence).

The CDR3 loop is CASSQGFQGWTEAFF. As DNA, the CDR3 is TGTGCCAGCAGCCAAGGATTTCAGGGTTGGACTGAAGCTTTCTTT. The gene calls are TRBV3-1 (or the pseudogene TRBV3-2) and TRBJ1-1, with D possibly being TRBD1 (5 bases). Germline V lookup: CDR1 LGHDT, CDR2 YNNKEL (reference sequence). V dropped 1 base and J dropped 5 bases, with 14 bases sitting between them. The CDR3 extends over 15 amino acids.

The chain employs TRBV6-1 and TRBJ2-1; TRBD2 matches at 10 bases. The germline CDR1 and CDR2 sequences are MNHNS and SASEGT. Trimming took 1 base from V and 4 from J; bases not matched to a gene: 7. The CDR3 has 17 amino acids. The CDR3 region is CASSEEILAGAYNEQFF. DNA for the CDR3: TGTGCCAGCAGTGAAGAGATCCTAGCGGGGGCTTACAATGAGCAGTTCTTC.

This clone was counted a few times. The same CDR3 arises from other DNA sequences in this sample as well. The chain couples TRBV6-2 or TRBV6-3 to TRBJ1-1; D gene ambiguous. The V gene's germline CDR1 is MNHEY and CDR2 SVGEGT. The V end was cut by 2 bases, the J end by 1 base, with 5 bases between. The CDR3 extends over 13 amino acids. CDR3 sequence: CASSYNSNTEAFF. In DNA, the CDR3 is TGTGCCAGCAGTTACAACTCGAACACTGAAGCTTTCTTT.

This chain uses TRBV11-2 with TRBJ1-6; no reliable D call. Germline V gene lookup returns CDR1 SGHAT and CDR2 FQNNGV. Trimming took 5 bases from V and 7 from J, leaving 12 bases between them. CDR3 length: 14 amino acids. CDR3 DNA sequence: TGTGCCAGCAGCACAAAAATCGGGAATTCACCCCTCCACTTT. Amino acid sequence: CASSTKIGNSPLHF. The variable domain in full, with the rest retrieved from reference TRBV11-2 and TRBJ1-6, is EAGVAQSPRYKIIEKRQSVAFWCNPISGHATLYWYQQILGQGPKLLIQFQNNGVVDDSQLPKDRFSAERLKGVDSTLKIQPAKLEDSAVYLCASSTKIGNSPLHFGNGTRLTVT.

The chain employs TRBV5-6 and TRBJ2-2; D might be TRBD1 (6 bases). This CDR3 comprises 14 residues. V gave up 6 bases and J gave up 6 bases, with 15 bases separating them. Germline V gene sequence: CDR1 SGHDT, CDR2 YYEEEE. The CDR3: CASTLVGGPGELFF. CDR3 nucleotide sequence: TGTGCCAGCACCCTTGTTGGGGGCCCCGGGGAGCTGTTTTTT. Full variable domain (remainder filled in from reference TRBV5-6 and TRBJ2-2): DAGVTQSPTHLIKTRGQQVTLRCSPKSGHDTVSWYQQALGQGPQFIFQYYEEEERQRGNFPDRFSGHQFPNYSSELNVNALLLGDSALYLCASTLVGGPGELFFGEGSRLTVL.

The chain is built from TRBV30 and TRBJ2-1; 11 bases agree with TRBD2. The ends lost 4 bases at V and 7 bases at J; junction bases unmatched: 6. Germline loops: CDR1 GTSNPN, CDR2 SVGIG (reference sequence). This CDR3 has 14 amino acids. CDR3 loop: CAWTLAGGGNEQFF. The CDR3 region has the DNA TGTGCCTGGACTCTAGCGGGGGGTGGGAATGAGCAGTTCTTC.

The J gene is TRBJ2-7, the V gene TRBV7-8; weak D call: TRBD1 (6 bases). Trimming cost V 1 base and J 4 bases, with 14 bases left between them. CDR1 SGHVS and CDR2 FQNEAQ come from the germline V gene. This CDR3 contains 15 residues. The CDR3 DNA sequence: TGTGCCAGCAGCTTAGGTCGAGGGGGAGCATACGAGCAGTACTTC. This translates into CASSLGRGGAYEQYF. The full variable domain, with the rest looked up from reference TRBV7-8 and TRBJ2-7, is GAGVSQSPRYKVAKRGQDVALRCDPISGHVSLFWYQQALGQGPEFLTYFQNEAQLDKSGLPSDRFFAERPEGSVSTLKIQRTQQEDSAVYLCASSLGRGGAYEQYFGPGTRLTVT.

The rearrangement joins TRBV5-1 to TRBJ2-1; tentatively, D is TRBD1 (6 bases). Germline assignment: CDR1 SGHRS and CDR2 YFSETQ. Trimming left V 1 base short and J 7 bases short, with 9 bases between. The CDR3 consists of 13 residues. CDR3 amino acids: CASSLQGRNEQFF. The CDR3 coding sequence is TGCGCCAGCAGCTTGCAGGGGCGGAATGAGCAGTTCTTC.

The V call is TRBV3-1 (or the pseudogene TRBV3-2), the J call TRBJ1-1; D remains unclear. The CDR3 extends over 18 amino acids. V was shortened by 0 bases and J by 3 bases, with 20 bases between the two germline ends. Germline CDR1 and CDR2: LGHDT and YNNKEL (reference sequence). The CDR3 is CASSQDWAVTLKDTEAFF. CDR3 DNA: TGTGCCAGCAGCCAAGATTGGGCAGTAACCCTTAAAGACACTGAAGCTTTCTTT.

This rearrangement joins TRBV19 to TRBJ2-7; weak D call: TRBD1 (5 bases). V was clipped by 3 bases and J by 4 bases, with 10 bases between them. Germline CDR1 is LNHDA and CDR2 is SQIVND (reference sequence). This CDR3 comprises 13 residues. In nucleotides, the CDR3 is TGTGCCAGTAGTATTTCGACAGCATACGAGCAGTACTTC. This sequence encodes CASSISTAYEQYF.

V usage is TRBV6-5 and J usage is TRBJ1-2; D perhaps matches TRBD1 (6 bases). Trimming took 6 bases from V and 0 from J, leaving 11 bases between them. Germline V gives CDR1 MNHEY, CDR2 SVGAGI. The CDR3 spans 14 residues. The CDR3 nucleotides are TGTGCCAGCAGCAACCACAGGGCTAACTATGGCTACACCTTC. It translates to CASSNHRANYGYTF.

The CDR3: CATSRGTGEAETQYF. The DNA of the CDR3 is TGTGCCACCAGCCGTGGGACAGGGGAAGCAGAGACCCAGTACTTC. The V gene is TRBV15, the J gene TRBJ2-5, with 10 bases lining up with TRBD1. J gave up 4 bases and V 5 bases, and 7 bases lay outside the gene matches. This CDR3 is 15 amino acids long. CDR1 is LNHNV and CDR2 is YYDKDF in the germline V gene (reference sequence).

The chain links TRBV9 to TRBJ1-2; D unclear. Trimming stripped 0 bases from V and 4 bases from J, with 13 bases between. The CDR3 spans 15 residues. Germline V lookup: CDR1 SGDLS, CDR2 YYNGEE. Written as DNA, the CDR3 is TGTGCCAGCAGCGTAGCGCACAAACCAACCTATGGCTACACCTTC. It yields the protein CASSVAHKPTYGYTF.

The chain has TRBV21-1 and TRBJ1-5; no check of the table's D call, TRBD1, against the DNA was made. TRBV21-1 is described as a pseudogene. The CDR3 spans 18 residues. CDR3 coding DNA: TGTGCCAGCAGCAAGAAAGGGACTCAGGGGGCCAGCAATCAGCCCCAGCATTTT. It specifies CASSKKGTQGASNQPQHF.